The 26 T cell receptor beta chains listed next were all sequenced from one sample in a study of blood T cell repertoires in COVID-19. TCRdb's copy holds only in-frame clones and misses some; the assay was immunoSEQ multiplex PCR. The sample lists over 60,000 clones, around 90% seen once, with around 6.7% in the top ten. Sequenced material: peripheral blood. These receptors were taken from a woman of 80 years or more with active COVID-19.

The rearrangement joins TRBV3-1 (or the pseudogene TRBV3-2) to TRBJ2-6, with 9 bases identical to TRBD2. CDR3 size: 20 residues. CDR1 LGHDT and CDR2 YNNKEL come from the germline V gene (reference sequence). Trimming took 2 bases from V and 0 from J; bases not matched to a gene: 11. CDR3 coding DNA: TGTGCCAGCAGCCAACTCCCCCCTAGCGGGATGGTCTCTGGGGCCAACGTCCTGACTTTC. As protein: CASSQLPPSGMVSGANVLTF.

This chain uses TRBV10-3 with TRBJ2-1; 8 bases align to TRBD2. The CDR3 has 14 residues. The germline V gene encodes CDR1 ENHRY and CDR2 SYGVKD. After removal of 5 bases from V and 3 bases from J, the junction contained 3 bases not matched to a gene. CDR3 region: CAISPGLDYNEQFF. The CDR3 DNA reads TGTGCCATCAGTCCGGGACTAGACTACAATGAGCAGTTCTTC.

The CDR3, as DNA: TGCAGTGCTAGTTCCAGGGGCGCCAGCAAGGGTCAGCCCCAGCATTTT. It is translated as CSASSRGASKGQPQHF. The genes are TRBV20-1 and TRBJ1-5, with D perhaps matching TRBD1 (6 bases). Between the trimmed V and J ends, which lost 3 bases and 6 bases, there was a span of 21 bases. The CDR3 extends over 16 amino acids. Germline V gene data show CDR1 as DFQATT and CDR2 as SNEGSKA (reference sequence).

The rearrangement links TRBV7-2 to TRBJ2-7; TRBD2 aligns across 10 bases. Trimming took 8 bases from V and 4 from J; bases not matched to a gene: 5. The CDR3 extends over 13 amino acids. CDR1 and CDR2 from the germline V gene are SGHTA and FQGNSA. CDR3 residues: CASSTSGSYEQYF. Written as DNA, the CDR3 is TGTGCCAGCTCGACTAGCGGGTCATACGAGCAGTACTTC.

The chain carries TRBV28 and TRBJ1-2; D is possibly TRBD1 (5 bases). Trimming pared 5 bases from V and 5 bases from J, leaving 12 bases between. The CDR3 is made up of 13 amino acids. From germline, CDR1 is MDHEN and CDR2 SYDVKM. The CDR3 DNA reads as TGTGCCAGCAGTCCAAGGACAACGTATGGCTACACCTTC. Encoded protein: CASSPRTTYGYTF.

The chain carries TRBV27 and TRBJ1-5; D not resolved. The CDR3 has 14 residues. Germline V gives CDR1 MNHEY, CDR2 SMNVEV (reference sequence). V shed 0 bases and J shed 4 bases, with 7 bases lying between them. CDR3 DNA sequence: TGTGCCAGCAGTTTATCGTTAAAAAATCAGCCCCAGCATTTT. Translating it yields CASSLSLKNQPQHF.

There are a few counts of this clone. The V and J genes are TRBV29-1 and TRBJ1-1; the D gene is possibly TRBD1 (6 bases). This CDR3 has 14 amino acids. Germline V CDR1 and CDR2: SQVTM, ANQGSEA. Trimming removed 5 bases from V and 0 bases from J, with 13 bases in between. The CDR3 loop is CSVLGQPMNTEAFF. The CDR3 nucleotides are TGCAGCGTTCTAGGACAGCCGATGAACACTGAAGCTTTCTTT.

The CDR3: CASSGEDGSSYNSPLHF. The CDR3 DNA reads as TGTGCCAGTAGTGGGGAGGACGGCAGCTCCTATAATTCACCCCTCCACTTT. V is TRBV19 and J is TRBJ1-6; D remains ambiguous. V was shortened by 5 bases and J by 0 bases, with 14 bases between the two germline ends. The CDR3 is 17 residues long. In germline, CDR1 is LNHDA, CDR2 SQIVND (reference sequence).

This sequence joins TRBV3-1 (or the pseudogene TRBV3-2) and TRBJ1-1; D may be TRBD1 (5 bases). V gave up 4 bases and J gave up 11 bases, with 17 bases separating them. CDR3 length: 13 amino acids. Germline CDR1 reads LGHDT; CDR2 reads YNNKEL (reference sequence). The CDR3 DNA reads as TGTGCCAGCAGCCCCCCTCCGGGGGATAAGGCTTTCTTT. It specifies CASSPPPGDKAFF.

The V gene is TRBV5-8, the J gene TRBJ2-1; the match to TRBD2 covers 9 bases. V lost 3 bases and J lost 4; bases outside the gene matches: 8. The CDR3 is 16 amino acids. Germline CDR1 reads SGHTS; CDR2 reads YDEGEE. CDR3 in DNA: TGTGCCAGCAGCTACCCCTCGACTAGCGGATACAATGAGCAGTTCTTC. Its translation is CASSYPSTSGYNEQFF.

The rearrangement uses TRBV18 and TRBJ1-1, with unresolved D. Germline V gene sequence: CDR1 KGHSH, CDR2 LQKENI. Trimming pared 4 bases from V and 4 bases from J, leaving 13 bases between. CDR3 size: 14 residues. CDR3: CASSQKQRGTEAFF. CDR3 coding DNA: TGTGCCAGCTCACAAAAGCAGCGGGGCACTGAAGCTTTCTTT.

This chain joins TRBV11-2 and TRBJ2-1, with TRBD2 as a possible D gene (7 bases). Trimming stripped 3 bases from V and 7 bases from J, with 10 bases between. The CDR3 is 13 residues long. The germline V gene has CDR1 SGHAT and CDR2 FQNNGV. The CDR3 coding sequence is TGTGCCAGCAGCTTGGGGGGGCTGAATGAGCAGTTCTTC. Amino acid sequence: CASSLGGLNEQFF.

This rearrangement joins TRBV4-3 to TRBJ2-2; 13 bases match TRBD2. CDR1 and CDR2 (germline): LGHNA, YSLEER. V was pared by 0 bases and J by 8 bases, with 3 bases of the junction left unmatched. The CDR3 totals 16 residues. The CDR3 nucleotides read TGCGCCAGCAGCCAAGAGACTAGCGGGAGGAAAGGGGAGCTGTTTTTT. The encoded protein is CASSQETSGRKGELFF.

The rearrangement joins TRBV6-4 to TRBJ2-1; D perhaps matches TRBD2 (5 bases). This CDR3 region has 15 residues. Trimming took 4 bases from V and 8 from J, leaving 18 bases between them. Germline V CDR1 and CDR2: MRHNA, SNTAGT. CDR3 sequence: CASSAFLGRADEQFF. Here the CDR3 DNA reads TGTGCCAGCAGTGCCTTCCTCGGACGAGCGGATGAGCAGTTCTTC.

The chain has TRBV7-3 and TRBJ1-2; 10 positions match TRBD1. V gave up 4 bases and J gave up 4 bases; unmatched junction bases: 9. CDR3 length: 16 amino acids. CDR1 is SGHTA and CDR2 is FQGTGA in the germline V gene. The CDR3 reads CASSSGTGDNSYGYTF. The CDR3 nucleotides are TGTGCCAGCAGCTCGGGGACAGGGGATAATAGCTATGGCTACACCTTC. Filled out from reference TRBV7-3 and TRBJ1-2, the complete variable domain reads GAGVSQTPSNKVTEKGKYVELRCDPISGHTALYWYRQSLGQGPEFLIYFQGTGAADDSGLPNDRFFAVRPEGSVSTLKIQRTERGDSAVYLCASSSGTGDNSYGYTFGSGTRLTVV.

The chain recombines TRBV6-2 or TRBV6-3 with TRBJ2-3; possibly TRBD2 for D (6 bases). Germline values: CDR1 MNHEY, CDR2 SVGEGT. The V end was cut by 0 bases, the J end by 4 bases, with 11 bases between. The CDR3 covers 15 residues. CDR3: CASSYSTGEADTQYF. The CDR3 DNA sequence: TGTGCCAGCAGTTACTCCACGGGGGAGGCAGATACGCAGTATTTT.

The J gene is TRBJ2-5, the V gene TRBV6-5, with 8 bases fitting TRBD2. Germline V gives CDR1 MNHEY, CDR2 SVGAGI. The CDR3 is made up of 14 amino acids. Germline trimming cut 4 bases from V and 7 bases from J; bases unmatched to any gene: 8. CDR3 in DNA: TGTGCCAGCAGTTTCCGGGAGGGCCTCGGGACCCAGTACTTC. Its protein is CASSFREGLGTQYF.

The chain links TRBV5-1 to TRBJ1-1; the match to TRBD1 covers 11 bases. The CDR3 runs to 14 residues. Germline CDR1 is SGHRS and CDR2 is YFSETQ. V trimming: 5 bases; J trimming: 5 bases; junction bases outside the gene matches: 5. In DNA, the CDR3 is TGCGCCAGCAGTCAGGGGACAGGGGGAACTGAAGCTTTCTTT. Protein: CASSQGTGGTEAFF.

This rearrangement joins TRBV1 to TRBJ1-4; no check of the table's D call, TRBD1, against the DNA was made. TRBV1 is a documented pseudogene. CDR3 size: 13 residues. The CDR3, as DNA: TGCACCCCACTTAGTCAGGGTTGTGAAAAACTGTTTTTT. It encodes CTPLSQGCEKLFF.

About this clone itself: This specimen includes other DNA sequences encoding the same CDR3. The rearrangement uses TRBV5-5 and TRBJ2-5, with no clear D. The CDR3 sequence is 14 residues long. Trimming cost V 4 bases and J 5 bases, with 15 bases left between them. Germline CDR1 reads SGHKS; CDR2 reads YYEKEE (reference sequence). The CDR3 region is CASSLVVRAETQYF. Here the CDR3 DNA reads TGTGCCAGCAGCCTGGTTGTCCGAGCGGAGACCCAGTACTTC.

The chain links TRBV28 to TRBJ1-4; no firm D call. CDR3 length equals 14 residues. V lost 2 bases and J 5 bases, leaving 9 bases between the germline ends. CDR1 and CDR2 (germline): MDHEN, SYDVKM. DNA for the CDR3: TGTGCCAGCAGTTTAACGGGGAACAATGAAAAACTGTTTTTT. This sequence encodes CASSLTGNNEKLFF.

This clone was recorded once. The rearrangement uses TRBV6-2 or TRBV6-3 and TRBJ2-5; D gene unclear. The CDR3 loop spans 12 amino acids. CDR1 is MNHEY, CDR2 SVGEGT, per germline. V lost 0 bases to trimming and J lost 4 bases, with 3 bases between them. CDR3 region: CASSYSLETQYF. In DNA, the CDR3 is TGTGCCAGCAGTTACTCCTTAGAGACCCAGTACTTC.

This chain uses TRBV15 with TRBJ2-5; D may be TRBD2 (5 bases). The V and J ends lost 6 bases and 0 bases respectively, with 5 bases between them. Per the germline V gene, CDR1 is LNHNV and CDR2 is YYDKDF (reference sequence). The CDR3 is made up of 12 amino acids. The CDR3 DNA sequence: TGTGCCACCAGGGACTACCAAGAGACCCAGTACTTC. This encodes CATRDYQETQYF.

V usage is TRBV6-5 and J usage is TRBJ1-1; maybe TRBD1 (6 bases). CDR3 length: 14 residues. Deletions cut 2 bases from V and 4 bases from J, with 11 bases between. Germline CDR1 is MNHEY and CDR2 is SVGAGI. The CDR3 sequence: CASSYRGGITEAFF. The CDR3 DNA sequence: TGTGCCAGCAGTTACAGGGGGGGGATCACTGAAGCTTTCTTT.

The chain couples TRBV6-6 to TRBJ1-4, with unresolved D. V shed 0 bases and J shed 12 bases, with 11 bases lying between them. The CDR3 is 13 amino acids. Per the germline V gene, CDR1 is MNHNY and CDR2 is SVGAGI (reference sequence). Here the CDR3 DNA reads TGTGCCAGCAGTTACTCTAAGGACTTGGAACTGTTTTTT. It translates to CASSYSKDLELFF.

The chain links TRBV7-6 to TRBJ1-2; no clear D gene. From germline, CDR1 is SGHVS and CDR2 FNYEAQ. The CDR3 length is 15 residues. V was pared by 1 base and J by 4 bases, with 13 bases between. The CDR3 DNA is TGTGCCAGCAGCTTAGACGGGAGAGACCCCTATGGCTACACCTTC. Residues: CASSLDGRDPYGYTF.